The 20 T cell receptor beta chains in this list originate from one sample, sequenced in a study of cytomegalovirus exposure and HLA in healthy donors. PCR amplification relied on 60 Vbeta primers (plus 13 Jbeta primers). The data were produced by immunoSEQ multiplex PCR, yet TCRdb's version contains in-frame clones alone and is incomplete. The sample lists about 160,000 clones, 77% occurring once. The sequenced material came from PBMCs. All receptors derive from a male donor in good health and CMV-seropositive.

This chain uses TRBV6-5 with TRBJ2-7; 9 bases fit TRBD1. Trimming took 5 bases from V and 3 from J; bases not matched to a gene: 8. The CDR3 is 15 amino acids. CDR1 is MNHEY, CDR2 SVGAGI, per germline. The chain's CDR3 is CASSTGGTGNYEQYF. CDR3 coding DNA: TGTGCCAGCAGTACTGGGGGGACAGGGAACTACGAGCAGTACTTC.

This clone was found a few times. The CDR3 coding sequence is TGCGCCAGCAGGGGGACAGGGAGACGCGAGCAGTACTTC. Protein sequence: CASRGTGRREQYF. V gene TRBV10-2 combines with J gene TRBJ2-7; 9 bases map to TRBD1. The ends lost 6 bases at V and 6 bases at J; junction bases unmatched: 6. This CDR3 has 13 residues. The germline V gene has CDR1 WSHSY and CDR2 SAAADI.

V and J are TRBV2 and TRBJ1-4, with D tentatively TRBD1 (6 bases). Trimming cost V 8 bases and J 0 bases, with 13 bases left between them. This CDR3 has 15 residues. Germline lookup yields CDR1 SNHLY and CDR2 FYNNEI. DNA of the CDR3: TGTGCCAGCGGTGGGGGGCCGGCAACTAATGAAAAACTGTTTTTT. It yields the protein CASGGGPATNEKLFF.

The V and J genes are TRBV19 and TRBJ2-1; the match to TRBD2 covers 11 bases. Germline V gives CDR1 LNHDA, CDR2 SQIVND (reference sequence). J lost 6 bases, V lost 5 bases, and 9 bases had no gene match. The CDR3 extends over 16 amino acids. This chain's CDR3 is CASSLPLAGAVNEQFF. In DNA, the CDR3 is TGTGCCAGTAGTTTGCCACTAGCGGGGGCCGTCAATGAGCAGTTCTTC.

The gene calls are TRBV27 and TRBJ1-2; weak D call: TRBD1 (5 bases). CDR3 length equals 14 residues. Germline V gene sequence: CDR1 MNHEY, CDR2 SMNVEV (reference sequence). V lost 0 bases to trimming and J lost 8 bases, with 13 bases between them. The CDR3 region is CASSLSPPGSGYTF. CDR3 DNA sequence: TGTGCCAGCAGTTTATCTCCGCCAGGGTCGGGCTACACCTTC.

V and J are TRBV11-3 and TRBJ2-2; the D gene is possibly TRBD1 (6 bases). V shed 5 bases and J shed 0 bases, with 13 bases lying between them. CDR1 and CDR2 from the germline V gene are SGHNT and YENEEA. This CDR3 spans 16 amino acids. The CDR3 DNA sequence: TGTGCCAGCAGCCCCAGAGGACAGACGAACACCGGGGAGCTGTTTTTT. Amino acids: CASSPRGQTNTGELFF. Combining the CDR3 with reference TRBV11-3 and TRBJ2-2 gives the whole variable domain EAGVVQSPRYKIIEKKQPVAFWCNPISGHNTLYWYLQNLGQGPELLIRYENEEAVDDSQLPKDRFSAERLKGVDSTLKIQPAELGDSAVYLCASSPRGQTNTGELFFGEGSRLTVL.

This clone was detected once. The CDR3 loop reads CASSEGQVNTGELFF. The CDR3 DNA reads TGCGCCAGCAGCGAGGGACAGGTGAACACCGGGGAGCTGTTTTTT. The chain is built from TRBV5-1 and TRBJ2-2, with 8 bases that match TRBD1. CDR1 and CDR2 from the germline V gene are SGHRS and YFSETQ. V lost 4 bases and J lost 1; bases outside the gene matches: 3. This CDR3 region has 15 residues. Full variable domain (remainder filled in from reference TRBV5-1 and TRBJ2-2): KAGVTQTPRYLIKTRGQQVTLSCSPISGHRSVSWYQQTPGQGLQFLFEYFSETQRNKGNFPGRFSGRQFSNSRSEMNVSTLELGDSALYLCASSEGQVNTGELFFGEGSRLTVL.

The sample holds a few counts of this clone. The V call is TRBV30, the J call TRBJ1-5; maybe TRBD1 (6 bases). The CDR3 spans 14 residues. The ends were cut back, 0 bases at V and 5 bases at J, with 11 bases in the middle. Germline assignment: CDR1 GTSNPN and CDR2 SVGIG (reference sequence). The DNA of the CDR3 is TGTGCCTGGAGTGTACGGCAGGGGTATCAGCCCCAGCATTTT. Its translation is CAWSVRQGYQPQHF.

The chain links TRBV4-3 to TRBJ2-4; 7 nucleotides line up with TRBD1. The CDR3 has 17 residues. V shed 1 base and J 8 bases; nucleotides not matched to a gene: 14. Looked up from germline, CDR1 is LGHNA and CDR2 is YSLEER. This chain's CDR3 is CASSQGGGRGSWDIQYF. CDR3 DNA sequence: TGCGCCAGCAGCCAAGGAGGGGGCCGAGGGTCTTGGGACATTCAGTACTTC.

The rearrangement links TRBV9 to TRBJ2-3; D is uncertain. V was clipped by 3 bases and J by 3 bases, with 8 bases between them. CDR1 is SGDLS, CDR2 YYNGEE, per germline. The CDR3 extends over 13 amino acids. The CDR3 loop reads CASSGQDTDTQYF. CDR3 sequence (DNA): TGTGCCAGCAGCGGTCAGGATACAGATACGCAGTATTTT.

CDR3 bases: TGTGCTAGTGGCCTGACACAGGGTAATTCTATTCAGCCCCAGCATTTT. The encoded protein is CASGLTQGNSIQPQHF. J is TRBJ1-5 and V is TRBV12-5, with D possibly matching TRBD1 (6 bases). The germline V gene encodes CDR1 LGHNT and CDR2 FRNRAP. V was clipped by 6 bases and J by 6 bases, with 21 bases between them. The CDR3 runs 16 residues.

The sample holds a few counts of this clone. The chain employs TRBV2 and TRBJ1-2, with D tentatively TRBD1 (5 bases). The CDR3 loop spans 12 amino acids. Germline-derived CDR1 and CDR2 are SNHLY and FYNNEI. V dropped 5 bases and J dropped 8 bases, with 12 bases sitting between them. Here the CDR3 DNA reads TGTGCCAGCAGTTTGGGACTAGGGGGCTACACCTTC. Amino acid sequence: CASSLGLGGYTF.

In this sample, this clone turned up a few times. The chain joins TRBV13 to TRBJ1-5; 10 bases line up with TRBD1. The CDR3 runs 15 residues. Germline V gene data show CDR1 as PRHDT and CDR2 as FYEKMQ (reference sequence). The ends lost 3 bases at V and 1 base at J; junction bases unmatched: 0. Here the CDR3 reads CASSLGQGSNQPQHF. DNA of the CDR3: TGTGCCAGCAGCTTGGGACAGGGGAGCAATCAGCCCCAGCATTTT.

The gene calls are TRBV4-1 and TRBJ1-4; D is perhaps TRBD1 (5 bases). Germline V CDR1 and CDR2: MGHRA, YSYEKL. Trimming took 7 bases from V and 2 from J, leaving 14 bases between them. The CDR3 has 15 residues. The CDR3 coding sequence is TGCGCCAGCAAGCCCAGGGTCCCGACTAATGAAAAACTGTTTTTT. This codes for CASKPRVPTNEKLFF.

CDR3 residues: CASSKVPAGGSTDTQYF. CDR3 nucleotide sequence: TGTGCCAGCAGCAAAGTCCCCGCGGGGGGGTCCACAGATACGCAGTATTTT. The chain employs TRBV21-1 and TRBJ2-3; the D call in the table, TRBD2, was not verified against the DNA. TRBV21-1 is described as a pseudogene. This CDR3 has 17 residues.

This chain joins TRBV29-1 and TRBJ2-1; a possible D gene is TRBD1 (6 bases). In germline, CDR1 is SQVTM, CDR2 ANQGSEA. V lost 8 bases, J lost 11 bases, and 16 bases lay in between. The CDR3 loop spans 11 amino acids. The CDR3: CSTSGAGKQFF. The CDR3 DNA follows: TGCAGCACCTCAGGGGCCGGGAAGCAGTTCTTC.

The rearrangement uses TRBV7-9 and TRBJ1-4; 8 nucleotides agree with TRBD1. This CDR3 is 14 amino acids long. V shed 4 bases, J shed 4 bases, and the junction held 2 bases outside the gene matches. The germline V gene encodes CDR1 SEHNR and CDR2 FQNEAQ (reference sequence). The CDR3: CASSSGQDNEKLFF. In DNA, the CDR3 is TGTGCCAGCAGCTCGGGACAGGATAATGAAAAACTGTTTTTT.

This clone was counted once. This chain connects TRBV19 to TRBJ1-5, with 8 bases matching TRBD1. V dropped 2 bases and J dropped 4; count of bases not matched to a gene: 1. Looked up from germline, CDR1 is LNHDA and CDR2 is SQIVND (reference sequence). The CDR3 spans 14 residues. CDR3 nucleotide sequence: TGTGCCAGTAGTATACAGGGGGCGAATCAGCCCCAGCATTTT. Translated: CASSIQGANQPQHF. The variable domain in full, completed from reference TRBV19 and TRBJ1-5, reads DGGITQSPKYLFRKEGQNVTLSCEQNLNHDAMYWYRQDPGQGLRLIYYSQIVNDFQKGDIAEGYSVSREKKESFPLTVTSAQKNPTAFYLCASSIQGANQPQHFGDGTRLSIL.

The genes are TRBV15 and TRBJ2-1; TRBD2 agrees at 7 bases. The length of the CDR3 is 15 residues. The trim removed 1 base at V and 2 bases at J, leaving 2 bases unmatched. CDR1 LNHNV and CDR2 YYDKDF come from the germline V gene (reference sequence). In nucleotides, the CDR3 is TGTGCCACCAGCAGAGGGGGGGGGACCTACAATGAGCAGTTCTTC. Amino acids: CATSRGGGTYNEQFF.

The chain uses TRBV30 and TRBJ2-7; no firm D call. Between the trimmed V and J ends, which lost 2 bases and 4 bases, there was a span of 9 bases. Germline V gene data show CDR1 as GTSNPN and CDR2 as SVGIG (reference sequence). This CDR3 has 12 amino acids. The CDR3 DNA reads as TGTGCCTGGAGTATCCTCCCGTACGAGCAGTACTTC. Translation: CAWSILPYEQYF.